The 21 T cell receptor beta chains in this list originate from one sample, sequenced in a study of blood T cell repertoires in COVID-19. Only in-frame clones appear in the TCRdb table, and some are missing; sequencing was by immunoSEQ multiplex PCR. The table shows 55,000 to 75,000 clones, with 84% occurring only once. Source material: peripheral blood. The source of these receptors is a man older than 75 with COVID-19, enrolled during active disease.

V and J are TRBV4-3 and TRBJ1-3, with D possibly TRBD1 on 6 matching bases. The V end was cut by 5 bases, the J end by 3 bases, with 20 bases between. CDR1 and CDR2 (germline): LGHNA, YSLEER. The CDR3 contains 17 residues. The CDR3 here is CASSFQTGTVGGNTIYF. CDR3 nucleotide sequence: TGCGCCAGCAGCTTTCAGACAGGCACCGTTGGTGGAAACACCATATATTTT.

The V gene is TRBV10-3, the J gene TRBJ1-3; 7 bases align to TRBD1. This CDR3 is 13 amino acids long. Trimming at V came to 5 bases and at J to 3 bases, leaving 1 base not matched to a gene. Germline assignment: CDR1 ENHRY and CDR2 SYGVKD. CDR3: CAISRQGGNTIYF. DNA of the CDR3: TGTGCCATCAGTCGACAGGGTGGAAACACCATATATTTT.

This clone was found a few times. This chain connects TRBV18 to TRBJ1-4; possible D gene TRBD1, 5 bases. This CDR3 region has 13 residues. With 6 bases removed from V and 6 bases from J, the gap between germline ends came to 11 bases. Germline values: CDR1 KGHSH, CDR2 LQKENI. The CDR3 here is CASSRGEDEKLFF. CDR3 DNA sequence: TGTGCCAGCTCCCGGGGGGAGGATGAAAAACTGTTTTTT.

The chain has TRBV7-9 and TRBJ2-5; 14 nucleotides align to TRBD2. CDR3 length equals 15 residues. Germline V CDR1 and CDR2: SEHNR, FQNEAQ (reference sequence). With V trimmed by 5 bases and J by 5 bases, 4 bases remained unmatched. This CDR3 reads CASSQGTSGSETQYF. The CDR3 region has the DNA TGTGCCAGCAGCCAAGGGACTAGCGGGAGCGAGACCCAGTACTTC.

CDR3 amino acids: CASSEDGRSYNEQFF. The CDR3 DNA follows: TGTGCCAGCAGTGAAGATGGGCGCAGCTACAATGAGCAGTTCTTC. V gene TRBV25-1 combines with J gene TRBJ2-1; D ambiguous. V lost 2 bases to trimming and J lost 3 bases, with 11 bases between them. There are 15 residues in the CDR3. The germline V gene has CDR1 MGHDK and CDR2 SYGVNS.

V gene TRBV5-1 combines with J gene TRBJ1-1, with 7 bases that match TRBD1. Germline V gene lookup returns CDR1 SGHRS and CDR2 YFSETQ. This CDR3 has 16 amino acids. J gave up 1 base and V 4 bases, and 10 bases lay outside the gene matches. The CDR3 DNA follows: TGCGCCAGCAGCCCACGACAGGGTGGTAGGAACACTGAAGCTTTCTTT. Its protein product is CASSPRQGGRNTEAFF. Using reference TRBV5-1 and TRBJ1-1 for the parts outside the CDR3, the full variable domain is KAGVTQTPRYLIKTRGQQVTLSCSPISGHRSVSWYQQTPGQGLQFLFEYFSETQRNKGNFPGRFSGRQFSNSRSEMNVSTLELGDSALYLCASSPRQGGRNTEAFFGQGTRLTVV.

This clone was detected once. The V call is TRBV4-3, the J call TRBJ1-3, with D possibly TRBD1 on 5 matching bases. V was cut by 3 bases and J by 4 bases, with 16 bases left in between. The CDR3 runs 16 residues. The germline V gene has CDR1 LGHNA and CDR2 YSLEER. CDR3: CASSQRTSISGNTIYF. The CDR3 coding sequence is TGCGCCAGCAGCCAGAGGACATCTATATCGGGAAACACCATATATTTT.

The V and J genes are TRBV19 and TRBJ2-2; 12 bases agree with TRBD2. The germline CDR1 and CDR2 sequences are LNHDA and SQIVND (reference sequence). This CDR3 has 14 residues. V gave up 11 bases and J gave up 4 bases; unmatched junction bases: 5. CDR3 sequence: CASRLAGVTGELFF. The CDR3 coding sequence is TGTGCCTCCAGACTAGCGGGAGTCACCGGGGAGCTGTTTTTT.

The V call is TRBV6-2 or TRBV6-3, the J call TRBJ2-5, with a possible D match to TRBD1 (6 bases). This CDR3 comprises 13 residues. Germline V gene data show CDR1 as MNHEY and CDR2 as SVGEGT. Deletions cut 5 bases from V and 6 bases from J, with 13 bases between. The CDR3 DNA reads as TGTGCCAGCAGTCGCCAGGGGATGAAGACCCAGTACTTC. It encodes CASSRQGMKTQYF.

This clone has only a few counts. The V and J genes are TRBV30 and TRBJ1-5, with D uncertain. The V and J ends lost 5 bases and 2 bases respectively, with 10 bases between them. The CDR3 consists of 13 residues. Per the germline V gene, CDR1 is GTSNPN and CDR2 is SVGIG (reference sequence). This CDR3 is CAWAPEGNQPQHF. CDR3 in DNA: TGTGCCTGGGCCCCCGAGGGCAATCAGCCCCAGCATTTT.

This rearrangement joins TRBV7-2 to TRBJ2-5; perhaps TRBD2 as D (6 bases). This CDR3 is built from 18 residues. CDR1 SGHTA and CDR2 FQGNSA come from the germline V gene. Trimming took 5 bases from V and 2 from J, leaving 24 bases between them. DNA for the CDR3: TGTGCCAGCAGCCCCGGAGGGCTTAGGCGGCCCAGTCAAGAGACCCAGTACTTC. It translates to CASSPGGLRRPSQETQYF.

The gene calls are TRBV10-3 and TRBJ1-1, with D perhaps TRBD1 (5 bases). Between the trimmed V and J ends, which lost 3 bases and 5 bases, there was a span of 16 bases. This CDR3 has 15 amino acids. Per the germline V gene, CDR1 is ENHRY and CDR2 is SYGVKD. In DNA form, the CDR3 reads TGTGCCATCAGTGACGTGGGCAGGGTAGGTACTGAAGCTTTCTTT. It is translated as CAISDVGRVGTEAFF.

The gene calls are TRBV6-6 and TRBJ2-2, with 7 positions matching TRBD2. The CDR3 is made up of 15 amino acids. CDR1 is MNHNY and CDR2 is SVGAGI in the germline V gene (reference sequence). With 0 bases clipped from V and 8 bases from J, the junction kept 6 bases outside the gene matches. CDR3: CASSYSERGSGELFF. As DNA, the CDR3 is TGTGCCAGCAGTTACTCGGAGCGGGGATCGGGGGAGCTGTTTTTT.

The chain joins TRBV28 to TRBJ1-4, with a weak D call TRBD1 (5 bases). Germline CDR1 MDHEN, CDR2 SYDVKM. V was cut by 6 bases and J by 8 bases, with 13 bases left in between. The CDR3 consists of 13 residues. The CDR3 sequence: CASRLVKGEKLFF. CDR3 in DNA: TGTGCCAGCAGGCTCGTCAAGGGGGAAAAACTGTTTTTT.

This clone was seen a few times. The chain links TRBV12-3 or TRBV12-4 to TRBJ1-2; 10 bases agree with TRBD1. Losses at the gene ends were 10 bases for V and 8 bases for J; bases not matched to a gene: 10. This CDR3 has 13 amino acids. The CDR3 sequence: CANRRDRGEGYTF. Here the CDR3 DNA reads TGTGCCAATCGCCGGGACAGGGGTGAAGGCTACACCTTC.

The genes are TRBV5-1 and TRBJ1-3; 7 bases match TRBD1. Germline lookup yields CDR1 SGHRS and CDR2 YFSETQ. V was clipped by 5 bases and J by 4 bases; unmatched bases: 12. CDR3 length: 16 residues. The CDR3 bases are TGCGCCAGCAGTCTGCCCACAGGGGCAACGGGAAACACCATATATTTT. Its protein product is CASSLPTGATGNTIYF.

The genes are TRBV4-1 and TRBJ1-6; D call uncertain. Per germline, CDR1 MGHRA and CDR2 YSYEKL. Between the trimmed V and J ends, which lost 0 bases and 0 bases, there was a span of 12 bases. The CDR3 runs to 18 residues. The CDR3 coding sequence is TGCGCCAGCAGCCAAGACACCCGACGGAGCTCCTATAATTCACCCCTCCACTTT. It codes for CASSQDTRRSSYNSPLHF.

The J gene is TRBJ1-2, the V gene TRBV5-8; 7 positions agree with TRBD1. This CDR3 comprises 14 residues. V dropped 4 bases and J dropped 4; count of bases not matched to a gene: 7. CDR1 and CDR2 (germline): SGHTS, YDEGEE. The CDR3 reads CASSLTGTAYGYTF. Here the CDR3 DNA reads TGTGCCAGCAGCCTAACCGGGACAGCCTATGGCTACACCTTC.

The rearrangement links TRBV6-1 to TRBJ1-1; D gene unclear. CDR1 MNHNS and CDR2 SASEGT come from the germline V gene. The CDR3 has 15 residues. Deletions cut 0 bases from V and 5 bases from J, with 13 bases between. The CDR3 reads CASSEAASIGTEAFF. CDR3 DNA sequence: TGTGCCAGCAGTGAAGCTGCAAGCATCGGGACTGAAGCTTTCTTT.

The CDR3: CASSLEAGPVTGELFF. In nucleotides, the CDR3 is TGTGCCAGCAGCTTAGAAGCGGGGCCTGTGACCGGGGAGCTGTTTTTT. This chain connects TRBV9 to TRBJ2-2; 7 positions agree with TRBD2. The CDR3 totals 16 residues. Germline CDR1 is SGDLS and CDR2 is YYNGEE. V trimming: 4 bases; J trimming: 5 bases; junction bases outside the gene matches: 11.

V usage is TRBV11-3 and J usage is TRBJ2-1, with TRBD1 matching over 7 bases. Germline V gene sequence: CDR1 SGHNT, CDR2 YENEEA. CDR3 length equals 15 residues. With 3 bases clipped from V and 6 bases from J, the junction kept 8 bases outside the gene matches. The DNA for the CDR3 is TGTGCCAGCAGCTTCCGCTCGGGACAGATCAATGAGCAGTTCTTC. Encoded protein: CASSFRSGQINEQFF.